These 19 T cell receptor beta chains share one sample of origin, sequenced in a study of identical twins. MiXCR, applied by TCRdb to the 5' RACE reads, yields one record per CDR3 protein. Of roughly 690,000 distinct CDR3 sequences listed, 21% are singletons. This same sample was also part of a study on T cells expressing NK-cell markers.

Sequencing was performed on PBMCs. Receptor source: a woman under 30 in good health.

The V gene is TRBV20-1, the J gene TRBJ1-2; 9 bases match TRBD1. V trimming: 3 bases; J trimming: 5 bases; junction bases outside the gene matches: 16. The CDR3 runs to 17 residues. Germline V gene sequence: CDR1 DFQATT, CDR2 SNEGSKA (reference sequence). CDR3 region: CSARSPRGQGNLYGYTF. The CDR3 bases are TGCAGTGCTAGGTCCCCCCGGGGACAGGGAAACCTATATGGCTACACCTTC.

The rearrangement links TRBV9 to TRBJ2-1; 11 bases align to TRBD2. After removal of 4 bases from V and 7 bases from J, the junction contained 13 bases not matched to a gene. The CDR3 has 17 amino acids. Germline lookup yields CDR1 SGDLS and CDR2 YYNGEE. CDR3 region: CASSPPLAGDGKNEQFF. The CDR3 bases are TGTGCCAGCAGCCCGCCACTAGCGGGGGATGGAAAAAATGAGCAGTTCTTC.

The genes are TRBV29-1 and TRBJ2-5; D may match TRBD1 or TRBD2 (7 bases each). The CDR3 extends over 15 amino acids. V was cut by 0 bases and J by 7 bases, with 18 bases left in between. Germline CDR1 SQVTM, CDR2 ANQGSEA. CDR3 in DNA: TGCAGCGTTGAAGAGAGCGGGACAGCAACCGGGACCCAGTACTTC. Translation gives CSVEESGTATGTQYF.

The gene calls are TRBV4-2 and TRBJ2-1; TRBD2 might be the D (7 bases). Between the trimmed V and J ends, which lost 3 bases and 10 bases, there was a span of 19 bases. Germline CDR1 reads LGHNA; CDR2 reads YNFKEQ. The CDR3 spans 15 residues. The CDR3 region is CASSHLKGGPYEQFF. The CDR3 DNA reads as TGTGCCAGCAGCCACCTTAAGGGGGGGCCTTACGAGCAGTTCTTC.

This chain links TRBV5-6 with TRBJ2-5; D might be TRBD2 (5 bases). V was cut by 4 bases and J by 8 bases, with 15 bases left in between. This CDR3 is built from 13 residues. Germline V gives CDR1 SGHDT, CDR2 YYEEEE. The chain's CDR3 is CASSPLELDTQYF. The CDR3 DNA sequence: TGTGCCAGCAGCCCACTAGAGTTGGATACCCAGTACTTC. The full variable domain, in which reference TRBV5-6 and TRBJ2-5 provide the parts outside the CDR3, is DAGVTQSPTHLIKTRGQQVTLRCSPKSGHDTVSWYQQALGQGPQFIFQYYEEEERQRGNFPDRFSGHQFPNYSSELNVNALLLGDSALYLCASSPLELDTQYFGPGTRLLVL.

This rearrangement joins TRBV5-5 to TRBJ2-7; D gene ambiguous. CDR1 and CDR2 (germline): SGHKS, YYEKEE (reference sequence). There are 16 residues in the CDR3. Trimming took 0 bases from V and 1 from J, leaving 14 bases between them. This CDR3 reads CASSLAAGPQSYEQYF. The CDR3 nucleotides read TGTGCCAGCAGCTTGGCAGCCGGGCCCCAATCCTACGAGCAGTACTTC. Drawing the rest from reference TRBV5-5 and TRBJ2-7, the complete variable domain is DAGVTQSPTHLIKTRGQQVTLRCSPISGHKSVSWYQQVLGQGPQFIFQYYEKEERGRGNFPDRFSARQFPNYSSELNVNALLLGDSALYLCASSLAAGPQSYEQYFGPGTRLTVT.

The chain is built from TRBV3-1 and TRBJ2-1; a weak D match, TRBD2 (5 bases). CDR1 LGHDT and CDR2 YNNKEL come from the germline V gene (reference sequence). This CDR3 spans 16 amino acids. Trimming cost V 3 bases and J 0 bases, with 12 bases left between them. CDR3 nucleotides: TGTGCCAGCAGCCAGGCTAGCCGTAGCTCCTACAATGAGCAGTTCTTC. Its translation: CASSQASRSSYNEQFF.

The chain carries TRBV7-2 and TRBJ1-1, with D possibly being TRBD1 (5 bases). Germline values: CDR1 SGHTA, CDR2 FQGNSA. The CDR3 is made up of 12 amino acids. V dropped 3 bases and J dropped 13 bases, with 15 bases sitting between them. The CDR3 protein is CASSFTTGLGFF. The CDR3, as DNA: TGTGCCAGCAGCTTCACAACGGGACTCGGTTTCTTT.

The chain joins TRBV5-1 to TRBJ2-3, with 12 bases fitting TRBD1. The germline CDR1 and CDR2 sequences are SGHRS and YFSETQ. The CDR3 contains 17 residues. Unmatched junction bases numbered 8, after V lost 4 bases and J lost 2 bases. The CDR3 coding sequence is TGCGCCAGCAGCCGGTTCCCGGGACAGGGGGCCACAGATACGCAGTATTTT. Translating gives CASSRFPGQGATDTQYF.

This clonotype has only a few counts. The chain couples TRBV4-3 to TRBJ2-1, with 8 bases lining up with TRBD1. There are 17 residues in the CDR3. Unmatched junction bases numbered 7, after V lost 0 bases and J lost 3 bases. Looked up from germline, CDR1 is LGHNA and CDR2 is YSLEER. CDR3 sequence (DNA): TGCGCCAGCAGCCAAGATTTCACAGGGGGGTTCTACAATGAGCAGTTCTTC. This encodes CASSQDFTGGFYNEQFF.

J is TRBJ2-7 and V is TRBV5-1; D might be TRBD1 (6 bases). Germline V gene lookup returns CDR1 SGHRS and CDR2 YFSETQ. Trimming stripped 4 bases from V and 1 base from J, with 15 bases between. This CDR3 contains 15 residues. CDR3 in amino acids: CASSPRDTPSYEQYF. In nucleotides, the CDR3 is TGCGCCAGCAGCCCCCGGGACACCCCATCCTACGAGCAGTACTTC.

The chain carries TRBV12-3 or TRBV12-4 and TRBJ2-2; a weak D match, TRBD1 (6 bases). The CDR3 runs 15 residues. V was clipped by 10 bases and J by 0 bases, with 15 bases between them. This CDR3 is CATERTASNTGELFF. The CDR3 DNA reads as TGTGCCACCGAAAGGACAGCCTCGAACACCGGGGAGCTGTTTTTT.

This clonotype occurred many times. The chain carries TRBV5-1 and TRBJ2-7; D might be TRBD2 (5 bases). Germline V gene sequence: CDR1 SGHRS, CDR2 YFSETQ. The CDR3 has 17 residues. Trimming pared 4 bases from V and 4 bases from J, leaving 24 bases between. CDR3 sequence (DNA): TGCGCCAGCAGCCCGTTCGGACTCTCTGGGTCCTCTTACGAGCAGTACTTC. Amino acid sequence: CASSPFGLSGSSYEQYF.

In nucleotides, the CDR3 is TGTGCCAGCAGCTCAAAAATGGGCACAGATACGCAGTATTTT. Translation gives CASSSKMGTDTQYF. The rearrangement joins TRBV7-6 to TRBJ2-3; D is undetermined. CDR1 and CDR2 (germline): SGHVS, FNYEAQ. CDR3 length: 14 residues. Deletions cut 4 bases from V and 1 base from J, with 9 bases between.

This clonotype appeared a few times. The V and J genes are TRBV5-1 and TRBJ2-1, with TRBD1 identical over 8 bases. Germline V lookup: CDR1 SGHRS, CDR2 YFSETQ. The CDR3 has 17 amino acids. V was pared by 4 bases and J by 4 bases, with 13 bases of the junction left unmatched. The CDR3 coding sequence is TGCGCCAGCAGCCAGGGGAGGACAGGGCGAAATTACAATGAGCAGTTCTTC. Translation gives CASSQGRTGRNYNEQFF.

The CDR3 sequence: CSVRQAIQETQYF. Here the CDR3 DNA reads TGCAGCGTCCGACAGGCTATTCAAGAGACCCAGTACTTC. The gene calls are TRBV29-1 and TRBJ2-5; tentatively, D is TRBD1 (6 bases). Germline-derived CDR1 and CDR2 are SQVTM and ANQGSEA. This CDR3 region has 13 residues. V was clipped by 6 bases and J by 2 bases, with 13 bases between them.

The rearrangement uses TRBV5-4 and TRBJ1-2; no clear D gene. Germline V lookup: CDR1 SGHNT, CDR2 YYREEE (reference sequence). The CDR3 runs 13 residues. V dropped 8 bases and J dropped 7 bases, with 18 bases sitting between them. CDR3 nucleotides: TGTGCCAGGAGCCCTGGCACCCTCTGTGGCTACACCTTC. Residues: CARSPGTLCGYTF.

This clonotype was observed a handful of times. The rearrangement uses TRBV4-2 and TRBJ2-1; 10 nucleotides align to TRBD2. The CDR3 has 14 residues. In germline, CDR1 is LGHNA, CDR2 YNFKEQ. V shed 8 bases and J 10 bases; nucleotides not matched to a gene: 11. The CDR3 DNA follows: TGTGCCAGCCGGAAGCGGGGGGGCGAAGGCGAGCAGTTCTTC. Amino acids: CASRKRGGEGEQFF.

CDR3 in DNA: TGCGCCAGCAGCCAAGAAGGGGCGGGTACGCAGTATTTT. Amino acids: CASSQEGAGTQYF. The V call is TRBV4-3, the J call TRBJ2-3; D tentatively fits TRBD1 or TRBD2 (5 bases each). V was cut by 0 bases and J by 8 bases, with 9 bases left in between. This CDR3 region has 13 residues. Germline CDR1 LGHNA, CDR2 YSLEER.